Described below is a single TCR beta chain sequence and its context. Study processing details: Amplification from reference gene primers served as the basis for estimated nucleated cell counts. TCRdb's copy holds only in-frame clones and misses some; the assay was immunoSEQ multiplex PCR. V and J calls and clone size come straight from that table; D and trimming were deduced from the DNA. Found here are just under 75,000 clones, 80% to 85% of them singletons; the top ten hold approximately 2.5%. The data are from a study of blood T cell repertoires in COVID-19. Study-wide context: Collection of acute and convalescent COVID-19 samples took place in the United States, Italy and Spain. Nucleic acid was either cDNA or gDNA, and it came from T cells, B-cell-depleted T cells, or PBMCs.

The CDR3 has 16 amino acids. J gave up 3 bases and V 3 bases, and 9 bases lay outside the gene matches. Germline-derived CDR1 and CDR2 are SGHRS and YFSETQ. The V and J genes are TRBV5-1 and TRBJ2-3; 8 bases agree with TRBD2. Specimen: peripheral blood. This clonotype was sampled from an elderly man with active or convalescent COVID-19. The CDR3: CASSSRTSRWTDTQYF. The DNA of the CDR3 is TGCGCCAGCAGCTCGAGGACTAGCAGGTGGACAGATACGCAGTATTTT.